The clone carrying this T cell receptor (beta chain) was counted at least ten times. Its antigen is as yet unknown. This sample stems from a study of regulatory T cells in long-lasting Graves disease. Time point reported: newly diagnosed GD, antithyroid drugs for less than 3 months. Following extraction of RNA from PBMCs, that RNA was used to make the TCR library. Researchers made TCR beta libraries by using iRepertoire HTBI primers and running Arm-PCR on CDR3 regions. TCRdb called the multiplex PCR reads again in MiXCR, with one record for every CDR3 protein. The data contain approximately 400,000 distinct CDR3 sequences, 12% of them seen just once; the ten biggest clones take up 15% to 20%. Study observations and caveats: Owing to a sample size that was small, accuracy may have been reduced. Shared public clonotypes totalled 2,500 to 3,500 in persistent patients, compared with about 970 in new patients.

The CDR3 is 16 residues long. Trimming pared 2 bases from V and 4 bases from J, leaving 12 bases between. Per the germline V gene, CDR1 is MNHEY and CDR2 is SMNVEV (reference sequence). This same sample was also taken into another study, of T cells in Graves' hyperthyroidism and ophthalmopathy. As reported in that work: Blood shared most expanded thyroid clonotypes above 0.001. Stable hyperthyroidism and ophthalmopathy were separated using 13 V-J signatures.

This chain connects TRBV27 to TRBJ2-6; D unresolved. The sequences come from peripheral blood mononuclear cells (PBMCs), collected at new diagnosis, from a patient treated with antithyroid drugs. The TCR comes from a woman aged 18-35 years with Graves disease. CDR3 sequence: CASSLSLPSGANVLTF. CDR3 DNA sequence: TGTGCCAGCAGTTTAAGTCTCCCGAGCGGGGCCAACGTCCTGACTTTC.